This entry lists 12 T cell receptor beta chains sequenced from one sample in a study of metastatic and nonmetastatic thyroid tumors. TCRdb called clones again from the PCR reads with MiXCR. The sample includes approximately 20,000 clones, approximately 40% of them seen just once. Patients underwent thyroid surgery, and none had received any treatment before it. Specimen: tumor tissue. The receptors here all came from a female donor with papillary thyroid cancer or a benign thyroid nodule (not recorded which). Some clones in this sample may be carry-over from other donors' samples.

On this clone itself: An end of the junction does not agree with germline; a read error may underlie this. The rearrangement links TRBV5-1 to TRBJ2-3, with D perhaps matching TRBD1 or TRBD2 (5 bases each). Germline CDR1 reads SGHRS; CDR2 reads YFSETQ. This CDR3 is 14 amino acids long. This chain's CDR3 is CASNLGVSTDTQYF. The CDR3 nucleotides read TGCGCCAGCAACTTGGGGGTCAGCACAGATACGCAGTATTTT.

This chain links TRBV20-1 with TRBJ2-7, with D possibly TRBD1 on 5 matching bases. Germline V CDR1 and CDR2: DFQATT, SNEGSKA (reference sequence). V lost 2 bases, J lost 5 bases, and 10 bases lay in between. This CDR3 is 12 amino acids long. In DNA form, the CDR3 reads TGCAGTGCTAGAAGGGGCCGGGACGAGCAGTACTTC. As protein: CSARRGRDEQYF.

The chain has TRBV30 and TRBJ2-1; a possible D gene is TRBD2 (5 bases). The CDR3 runs 12 residues. Between the trimmed V and J ends, which lost 3 bases and 3 bases, there was a span of 6 bases. CDR1 is GTSNPN and CDR2 is SVGIG in the germline V gene (reference sequence). In DNA form, the CDR3 reads TGTGCCTGGAGCGGGATCTACAATGAGCAGTTCTTC. Its protein is CAWSGIYNEQFF. Complete variable domain (other parts from reference TRBV30 and TRBJ2-1): SQTIHQWPATLVQPVGSPLSLECTVEGTSNPNLYWYRQAAGRGLQLLFYSVGIGQISSEVPQNLSASRPQDRQFILSSKKLLLSDSGFYLCAWSGIYNEQFFGPGTRLTVL.

This chain's CDR3 is CAWRNQGANEQFF. CDR3 sequence (DNA): TGTGCCTGGAGGAATCAAGGGGCGAATGAGCAGTTCTTC. The V call is TRBV30, the J call TRBJ2-1; tentatively, D is TRBD1 (5 bases). Trimming took 3 bases from V and 7 from J, leaving 13 bases between them. Germline lookup yields CDR1 GTSNPN and CDR2 SVGIG (reference sequence). The CDR3 has 13 residues.

This clone was recorded a few times. This chain joins TRBV11-2 and TRBJ2-7; possible D gene TRBD1, 6 bases. The CDR3 covers 13 residues. CDR1 is SGHAT and CDR2 is FQNNGV in the germline V gene. The V gene lost 4 bases and the J gene lost 7 bases, with 14 bases spanning the gap. CDR3 residues: CASSSGTLFEQYF. The CDR3 DNA reads as TGTGCCAGCAGCTCCGGGACACTTTTTGAGCAGTACTTC.

The rearrangement uses TRBV20-1 and TRBJ2-7; 7 bases fit TRBD2. The germline gives CDR1 DFQATT, CDR2 SNEGSKA (reference sequence). The length of the CDR3 is 15 residues. The junction had 7 bases not matched to a gene; V was cut back by 0 bases and J by 2 bases. The CDR3 DNA is TGCAGTGCTAGAGATGATCGCGGACTAGCCTACGAGCAGTACTTC. The encoded protein is CSARDDRGLAYEQYF.

CDR3 DNA: TGTGCCTGGAACCTGGACAGGGGCTACGAGCAGTACTTC. It encodes CAWNLDRGYEQYF. The rearrangement links TRBV30 to TRBJ2-7; 9 bases line up with TRBD1. Germline loops: CDR1 GTSNPN, CDR2 SVGIG (reference sequence). CDR3 size: 13 residues. V gave up 4 bases and J gave up 3 bases; unmatched junction bases: 4.

The chain couples TRBV18 to TRBJ1-1; 8 positions agree with TRBD1. The CDR3 spans 18 residues. CDR1 and CDR2 (germline): KGHSH, LQKENI. V lost 3 bases and J lost 0; bases outside the gene matches: 12. CDR3 DNA sequence: TGTGCCAGCTCACCTATCGTAGGACAGGGCTATTTGAACACTGAAGCTTTCTTT. Protein: CASSPIVGQGYLNTEAFF. Variable domain in full (rest from reference TRBV18 and TRBJ1-1): NAGVMQNPRHLVRRRGQEARLRCSPMKGHSHVYWYRQLPEEGLKFMVYLQKENIIDESGMPKERFSAEFPKEGPSILRIQQVVRGDSAAYFCASSPIVGQGYLNTEAFFGQGTRLTVV.

J is TRBJ2-7 and V is TRBV6-5, with D possibly being TRBD1 (5 bases). This CDR3 comprises 16 residues. V was shortened by 4 bases and J by 3 bases, with 19 bases between the two germline ends. Germline V gives CDR1 MNHEY, CDR2 SVGAGI. The CDR3, as DNA: TGTGCCAGCAGTTTCCCGCCAAGGGGAAATGGCTACGAGCAGTACTTC. This sequence encodes CASSFPPRGNGYEQYF.

In its sample, this clone was seen a few times. The chain uses TRBV27 and TRBJ2-1; D remains ambiguous. V gave up 4 bases and J gave up 13 bases, with 23 bases separating them. The CDR3 length is 15 residues. From germline, CDR1 is MNHEY and CDR2 SMNVEV (reference sequence). In DNA, the CDR3 is TGTGCCAGCAGTTCTCTACCTTTCCAGGCTGCGACACAGTTCTTC. Translation gives CASSSLPFQAATQFF.

The gene calls are TRBV27 and TRBJ2-3, with D maybe TRBD1 (7 bases). With 2 bases removed from V and 4 bases from J, the gap between germline ends came to 10 bases. This CDR3 has 14 residues. CDR1 and CDR2 (germline): MNHEY, SMNVEV (reference sequence). The CDR3 region has the DNA TGTGCCAGCAGTTTAAGCAGGGGGGCAGATACGCAGTATTTT. Translating gives CASSLSRGADTQYF.

The sample holds a few counts of this clone. V gene TRBV6-1 combines with J gene TRBJ1-2; possibly TRBD1 for D (5 bases). Per germline, CDR1 MNHNS and CDR2 SASEGT. The CDR3 consists of 15 residues. The ends were cut back, 8 bases at V and 8 bases at J, with 24 bases in the middle. CDR3 DNA: TGTGCCAGCGCCGGGTTGGACATATCAGCAGGGGGCTACACCTTC. This codes for CASAGLDISAGGYTF.